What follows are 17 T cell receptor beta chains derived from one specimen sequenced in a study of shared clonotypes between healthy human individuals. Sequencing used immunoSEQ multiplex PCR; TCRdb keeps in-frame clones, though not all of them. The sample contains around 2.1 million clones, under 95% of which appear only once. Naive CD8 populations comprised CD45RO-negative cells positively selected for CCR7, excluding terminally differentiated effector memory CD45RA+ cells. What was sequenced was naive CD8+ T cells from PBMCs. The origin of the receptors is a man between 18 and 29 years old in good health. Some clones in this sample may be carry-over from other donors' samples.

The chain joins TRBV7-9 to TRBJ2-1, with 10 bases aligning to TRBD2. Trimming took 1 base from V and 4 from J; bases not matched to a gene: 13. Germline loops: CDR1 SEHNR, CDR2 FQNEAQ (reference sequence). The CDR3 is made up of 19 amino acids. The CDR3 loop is CASSLGVAGGGSLYNEQFF. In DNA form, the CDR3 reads TGTGCCAGCAGCTTAGGGGTAGCGGGAGGCGGGTCCCTTTACAATGAGCAGTTCTTC.

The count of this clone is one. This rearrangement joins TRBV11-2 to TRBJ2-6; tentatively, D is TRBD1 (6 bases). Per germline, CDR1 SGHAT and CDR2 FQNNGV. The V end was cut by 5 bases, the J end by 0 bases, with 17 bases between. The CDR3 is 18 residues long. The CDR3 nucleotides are TGTGCCAGCAGCACCCCACCAGGGGTTAGCTCTGGGGCCAACGTCCTGACTTTC. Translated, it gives CASSTPPGVSSGANVLTF.

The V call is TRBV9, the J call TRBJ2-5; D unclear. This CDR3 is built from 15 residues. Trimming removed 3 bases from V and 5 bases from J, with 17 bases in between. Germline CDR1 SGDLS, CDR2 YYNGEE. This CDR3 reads CASSAWASLGETQYF. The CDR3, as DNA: TGTGCCAGCAGCGCTTGGGCTTCCTTGGGGGAGACCCAGTACTTC.

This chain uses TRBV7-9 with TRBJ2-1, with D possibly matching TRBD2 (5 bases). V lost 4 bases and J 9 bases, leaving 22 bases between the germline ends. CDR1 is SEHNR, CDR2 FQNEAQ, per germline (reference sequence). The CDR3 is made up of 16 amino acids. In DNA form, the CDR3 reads TGTGCCAGCAGCTCGGGTGGCGGGTATCCGGTGAGTGAGCAGTTCTTC. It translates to CASSSGGGYPVSEQFF.

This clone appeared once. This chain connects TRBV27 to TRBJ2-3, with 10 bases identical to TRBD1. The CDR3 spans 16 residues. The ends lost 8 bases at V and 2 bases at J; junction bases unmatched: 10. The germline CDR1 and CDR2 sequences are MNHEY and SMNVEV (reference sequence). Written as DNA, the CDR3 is TGTGCCAGCGGGCCTCGACAGGGGGCTTTCACAGATACGCAGTATTTT. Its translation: CASGPRQGAFTDTQYF.

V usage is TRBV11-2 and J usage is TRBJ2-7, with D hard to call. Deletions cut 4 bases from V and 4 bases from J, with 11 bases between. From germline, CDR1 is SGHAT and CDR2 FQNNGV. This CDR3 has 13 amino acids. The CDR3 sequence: CASSSLIGYEQYF. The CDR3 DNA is TGTGCCAGCAGCTCCCTCATAGGATACGAGCAGTACTTC.

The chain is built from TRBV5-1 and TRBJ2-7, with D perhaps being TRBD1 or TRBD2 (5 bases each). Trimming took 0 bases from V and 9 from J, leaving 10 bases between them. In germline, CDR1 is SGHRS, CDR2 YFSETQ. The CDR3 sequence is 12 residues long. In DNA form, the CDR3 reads TGCGCCAGCAGCTTGGGAGAGGGGTGGCAGTACTTC. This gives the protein CASSLGEGWQYF.

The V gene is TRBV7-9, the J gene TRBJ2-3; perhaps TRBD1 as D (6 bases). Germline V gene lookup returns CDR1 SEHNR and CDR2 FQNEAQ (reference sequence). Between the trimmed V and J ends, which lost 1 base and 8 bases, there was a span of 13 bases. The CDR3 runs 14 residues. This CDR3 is CASSLDTGSRTQYF. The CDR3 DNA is TGTGCCAGCAGCTTAGACACAGGGTCGCGTACGCAGTATTTT.

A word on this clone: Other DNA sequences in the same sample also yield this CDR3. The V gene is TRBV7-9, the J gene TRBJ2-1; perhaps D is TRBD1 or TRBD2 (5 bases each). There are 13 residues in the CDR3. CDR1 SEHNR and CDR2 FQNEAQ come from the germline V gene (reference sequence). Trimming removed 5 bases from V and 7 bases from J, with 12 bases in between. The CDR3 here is CASSPGTGNEQFF. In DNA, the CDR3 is TGTGCCAGCAGCCCGGGGACCGGGAATGAGCAGTTCTTC.

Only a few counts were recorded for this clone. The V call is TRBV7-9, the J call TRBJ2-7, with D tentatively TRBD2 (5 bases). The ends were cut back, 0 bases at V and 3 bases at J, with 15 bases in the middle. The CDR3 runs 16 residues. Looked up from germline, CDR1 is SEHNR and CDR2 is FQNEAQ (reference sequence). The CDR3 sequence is CASSLAGVRADYEQYF. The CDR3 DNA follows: TGTGCCAGCAGCTTAGCCGGGGTTAGGGCAGACTACGAGCAGTACTTC.

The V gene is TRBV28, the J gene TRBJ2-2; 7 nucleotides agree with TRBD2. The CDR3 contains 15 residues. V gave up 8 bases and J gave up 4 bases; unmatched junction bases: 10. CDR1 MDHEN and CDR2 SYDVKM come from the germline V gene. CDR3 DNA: TGTGCCAGCGCGGGGCGGGGGACGAGCACCGGGGAGCTGTTTTTT. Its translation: CASAGRGTSTGELFF. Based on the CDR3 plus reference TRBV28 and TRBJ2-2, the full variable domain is DVKVTQSSRYLVKRTGEKVFLECVQDMDHENMFWYRQDPGLGLRLIYFSYDVKMKEKGDIPEGYSVSREKKERFSLILESASTNQTSMYLCASAGRGTSTGELFFGEGSRLTVL.

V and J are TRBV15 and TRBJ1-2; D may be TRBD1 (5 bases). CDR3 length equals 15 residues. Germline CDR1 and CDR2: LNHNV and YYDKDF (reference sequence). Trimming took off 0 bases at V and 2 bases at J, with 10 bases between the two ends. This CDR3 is CATSRDRGRNYGYTF. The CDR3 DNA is TGTGCCACCAGCAGAGATCGGGGCAGGAACTATGGCTACACCTTC.

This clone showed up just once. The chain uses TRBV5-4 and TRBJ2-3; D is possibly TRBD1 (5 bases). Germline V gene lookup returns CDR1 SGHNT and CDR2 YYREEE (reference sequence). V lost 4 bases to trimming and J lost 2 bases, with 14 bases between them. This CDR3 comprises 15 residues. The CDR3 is CASSTGRRATDTQYF. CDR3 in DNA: TGTGCCAGCAGCACCGGGCGCAGGGCCACAGATACGCAGTATTTT.

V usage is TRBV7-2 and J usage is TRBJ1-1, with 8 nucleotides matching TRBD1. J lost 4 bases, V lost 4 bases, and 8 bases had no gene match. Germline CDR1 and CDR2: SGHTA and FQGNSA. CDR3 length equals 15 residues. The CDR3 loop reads CASSSLRGLGTEAFF. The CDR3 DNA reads TGTGCCAGCAGCTCCCTCAGGGGGCTAGGCACTGAAGCTTTCTTT. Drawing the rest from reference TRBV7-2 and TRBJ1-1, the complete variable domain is GAGVSQSPSNKVTEKGKDVELRCDPISGHTALYWYRQSLGQGLEFLIYFQGNSAPDKSGLPSDRFSAERTGGSVSTLTIQRTQQEDSAVYLCASSSLRGLGTEAFFGQGTRLTVV.

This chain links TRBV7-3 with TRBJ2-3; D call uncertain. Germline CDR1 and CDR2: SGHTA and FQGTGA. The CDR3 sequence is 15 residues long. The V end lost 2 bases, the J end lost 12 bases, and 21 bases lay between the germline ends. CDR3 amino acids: CASSLVGNPGPGQYF. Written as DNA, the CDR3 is TGTGCCAGCAGCTTAGTCGGAAACCCGGGCCCCGGACAGTATTTT.

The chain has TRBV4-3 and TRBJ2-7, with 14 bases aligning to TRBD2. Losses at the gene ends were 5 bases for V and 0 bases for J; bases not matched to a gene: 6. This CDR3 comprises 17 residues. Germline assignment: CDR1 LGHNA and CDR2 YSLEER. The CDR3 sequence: CASSAGTSGSGSYEQYF. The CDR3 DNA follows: TGCGCCAGCAGCGCCGGGACTAGCGGGAGCGGCTCCTACGAGCAGTACTTC.

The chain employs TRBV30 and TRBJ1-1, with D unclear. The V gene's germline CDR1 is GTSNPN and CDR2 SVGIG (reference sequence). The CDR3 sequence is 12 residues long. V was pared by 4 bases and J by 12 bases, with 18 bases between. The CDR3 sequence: CAWTDEAALTFF. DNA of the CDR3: TGTGCCTGGACCGACGAGGCAGCCCTAACTTTCTTT.